This T cell receptor (beta chain) appears in the sequencing data of a study of human T cells and chemical hapten exposure. Study overall: Sensitization involved placing 2% DPC onto an approximately 2 cm by approximately 2 cm region of upper inner arm skin. In the approximately 25-week study, patients were dosed weekly with diphenylcyclopropenone on the scalp throughout. Broader study findings: Relative to control repertoires, expanded TCRs gave rise to significantly more large CDR3 similarity clusters.

This clonotype occurred a few times. Its target is not known. The germline V gene encodes CDR1 SQVTM and CDR2 ANQGSEA. V was pared by 5 bases and J by 6 bases, with 7 bases between. The CDR3 loop spans 10 amino acids. Time point given: patch test 3, about 24 weeks after DPC sensitization. Treatment of the sample: therapeutic diphenylcyclopropenone sensitization with weekly scalp DPC. TCRdb reprocessed the RACE reads via MiXCR and lists one record per CDR3 protein. The top ten clones hold roughly 2.2% of a sample with roughly 150,000 distinct CDR3 sequences, 25% to 35% of them seen once. Specimen: whole blood, collected in connection with sensitization to the hapten diphenylcyclopropenone (DPC). This chain links TRBV29-1 with TRBJ1-2; D is unclear. The sequence came from a woman between 18 and 29 years old with alopecia areata. Some clones in this sample may be carry-over from other donors' samples. For the CDR3, the DNA is TGCAGCGTTTTCCTCAATGGCTACACCTTC. The encoded protein is CSVFLNGYTF.